This note documents a single T cell receptor beta chain sequence. Its antigen is not known. The data belong to a study of OX40 agonist ivuxolimab in advanced cancers. Turning to the study itself: An anti-OX40 (CD134) antibody with agonistic activity, ivuxolimab, was administered to patients.

Points from the study as a whole: Doses of 0.1 to 3.0 mg/kg were accompanied by clonal expansion of CD4+ and CD8+ blood T cells by week 6.

Repertoires were generated with immunoSEQ multiplex PCR, while TCRdb's copy carries only in-frame clones and drops some. The data show roughly 64,000 clones, around 93% seen once. Sample: CD4+ or CD8+ T cells sorted from blood, taken in a trial of the OX40 agonist ivuxolimab. This receptor was obtained from an adult with an advanced solid tumor such as melanoma, head and neck, liver or kidney cancer.

The CDR3 bases are TGTGCCAGCAGCGTAATCGGGGGCGGGTACCAAGAGACCCAGTACTTC. Protein product: CASSVIGGGYQETQYF. J is TRBJ2-5 and V is TRBV9; either TRBD1 or TRBD2 may supply D (6 bases each). Germline V gene sequence: CDR1 SGDLS, CDR2 YYNGEE. CDR3 length: 16 amino acids. With 1 base removed from V and 0 bases from J, the gap between germline ends came to 13 bases. Full variable domain (remainder filled in from reference TRBV9 and TRBJ2-5): DSGVTQTPKHLITATGQRVTLRCSPRSGDLSVYWYQQSLDQGLQFLIQYYNGEERAKGNILERFSAQQFPDLHSELNLSSLELGDSALYFCASSVIGGGYQETQYFGPGTRLLVL.